These 3 T cell receptor beta chains originate from one sample sequenced in a study of CDR3 diversity in severe acne. MiXCR was run by TCRdb on the PCR reads, yielding one entry per CDR3 protein. The data contain 85,000 to 120,000 distinct CDR3 sequences, roughly half of them seen just once; the ten biggest clones take up around 12%. Input material: blood. The receptors originated from a male donor with acne.

This clonotype was observed at least ten times. The chain employs TRBV5-1 and TRBJ2-3; 7 positions match TRBD2. CDR1 SGHRS and CDR2 YFSETQ come from the germline V gene. V was pared by 1 base and J by 1 base, with 0 bases of the junction left unmatched. The CDR3 has 14 residues. CDR3 amino acids: CASSLTSGTDTQYF. The CDR3, as DNA: TGCGCCAGCAGCTTGACTAGCGGCACAGATACGCAGTATTTT.

The table lists this clonotype with many counts. CDR3 amino acids: CASYKKGFPNPNEQFF. CDR3 bases: TGTGCCAGTTACAAGAAGGGATTCCCGAACCCCAATGAGCAGTTCTTC. V usage is TRBV6-1 and J usage is TRBJ2-1; D unresolved. The V gene's germline CDR1 is MNHNS and CDR2 SASEGT. Trimming removed 9 bases from V and 6 bases from J, with 24 bases in between. This CDR3 is built from 16 residues.

Turning to this clonotype: A clone one base away is much larger, so this may be a read error. The chain combines TRBV12-3 or TRBV12-4 with TRBJ2-3, with 9 bases aligning to TRBD2. The CDR3 sequence is 14 residues long. The CDR3 region has the DNA TGTGCCAGCAGTTCCAGCGGGAGGACAGATACGCAGTGTTTT. It specifies CASSSSGRTDTQCF.